This TCR beta chain was found in a study of long-term antiretroviral therapy in people with HIV. The assay used was immunoSEQ (version v3.0), run at survey level. The repertoire was sequenced with immunoSEQ multiplex PCR; TCRdb's copy has only in-frame clones and lacks some. The sample records 30,000 to 40,000 clones, 85% being singletons. The sample holds one count of this clone. What it binds is unknown. This CDR3 has 18 residues. V lost 4 bases and J lost 5, with 23 bases in between. Per germline, CDR1 MGHRA and CDR2 YSYEKL. Whole-study results and caveats: An increase in diversity followed ART, yet levels stayed below transplant donor controls.

This chain connects TRBV4-1 to TRBJ2-2, with a tentative D call TRBD1 (5 bases). The sequenced sample was unsorted PBMCs, obtained roughly 3.5 years after starting antiretroviral therapy. The TCR sequence derives from a man aged 18 to 29 with HIV. CDR3 protein: CASSRFQVLGLGTGELFF. The CDR3 DNA reads TGCGCCAGCAGCCGTTTTCAGGTGTTGGGGCTTGGAACCGGGGAGCTGTTTTTT.